The 31 T cell receptor beta chains in this list originate from one sample, sequenced in a study of blood T cell repertoires in COVID-19. The data were produced by immunoSEQ multiplex PCR, yet TCRdb's version contains in-frame clones alone and is incomplete. The table shows about 300,000 clones, with approximately 90% occurring only once. Source material: PBMCs or T cells enriched from blood (not recorded which). Every receptor here comes from a woman aged 18-35 years who had recovered from COVID-19.

This chain uses TRBV11-3 with TRBJ1-3; 9 positions match TRBD1. J gave up 2 bases and V 5 bases, and 4 bases lay outside the gene matches. The CDR3 spans 15 residues. Germline lookup yields CDR1 SGHNT and CDR2 YENEEA. CDR3 nucleotide sequence: TGTGCCAGCAGCCGGGGACAGGGAACTGGAAACACCATATATTTT. It yields the protein CASSRGQGTGNTIYF.

The chain combines TRBV28 with TRBJ1-1, with D possibly TRBD1 on 5 matching bases. Germline assignment: CDR1 MDHEN and CDR2 SYDVKM. CDR3 length: 14 amino acids. Trimming shortened V by 4 bases and J by 1 base, and 10 bases separated the two germline ends. CDR3 sequence (DNA): TGTGCCAGCAGTTCCCCTCAGGGGAACACTGAAGCTTTCTTT. Residues: CASSSPQGNTEAFF.

This clone occurred a few times. The chain employs TRBV27 and TRBJ1-1; 7 bases line up with TRBD1. The germline CDR1 and CDR2 sequences are MNHEY and SMNVEV (reference sequence). The J segment lost 11 bases and the V segment lost 5 bases, leaving 11 bases of the junction unmatched. This CDR3 spans 13 amino acids. CDR3 residues: CASSQGQIDRAFF. Here the CDR3 DNA reads TGTGCCAGCAGTCAGGGACAGATTGACCGGGCTTTCTTT.

This sequence joins TRBV25-1 and TRBJ2-1, with 9 bases lining up with TRBD1. The CDR3 loop spans 15 amino acids. V trimming: 4 bases; J trimming: 5 bases; junction bases outside the gene matches: 6. Germline-derived CDR1 and CDR2 are MGHDK and SYGVNS. CDR3 protein: CASSGRTGEDNEQFF. The CDR3 bases are TGTGCCAGCAGTGGCCGGACAGGGGAGGACAATGAGCAGTTCTTC.

The chain uses TRBV19 and TRBJ1-2, with 10 bases fitting TRBD1. J gave up 4 bases and V 9 bases, and 2 bases lay outside the gene matches. CDR3 size: 12 residues. Per germline, CDR1 LNHDA and CDR2 SQIVND (reference sequence). The CDR3 loop reads CASRQGAYGYTF. Here the CDR3 DNA reads TGTGCCAGCAGACAGGGGGCCTATGGCTACACCTTC.

The rearrangement links TRBV5-4 to TRBJ2-7; possible D gene TRBD1, 5 bases. Looked up from germline, CDR1 is SGHNT and CDR2 is YYREEE (reference sequence). V lost 4 bases, J lost 3 bases, and 11 bases lay in between. The CDR3 covers 13 residues. The CDR3 bases are TGTGCCAGCAGCCTGCAGGGTGTCTACGAGCAGTACTTC. It yields the protein CASSLQGVYEQYF.

The CDR3 reads CASSVQGINEKLFF. DNA for the CDR3: TGTGCCAGCAGCGTACAGGGGATTAATGAAAAACTGTTTTTT. V gene TRBV2 combines with J gene TRBJ1-4, with 7 bases lining up with TRBD1. Germline CDR1 and CDR2: SNHLY and FYNNEI. J was trimmed by 4 bases and V by 6 bases; bases with no gene match: 5. The CDR3 totals 14 residues.

This chain joins TRBV7-3 and TRBJ2-1; 13 nucleotides agree with TRBD2. Germline CDR1 and CDR2: SGHTA and FQGTGA. Germline trimming cut 2 bases from V and 6 bases from J; bases unmatched to any gene: 4. This CDR3 spans 16 amino acids. For the CDR3, the DNA is TGTGCCAGCAGCTTACCCGGACTAGCGGGAGTCAATGAGCAGTTCTTC. Encoded protein: CASSLPGLAGVNEQFF.

The chain carries TRBV20-1 and TRBJ2-3; 8 bases map to TRBD2. The CDR3 extends over 14 amino acids. CDR1 is DFQATT and CDR2 is SNEGSKA in the germline V gene (reference sequence). The J segment lost 5 bases and the V segment lost 3 bases, leaving 7 bases of the junction unmatched. CDR3 sequence: CSASRLGGGDTQYF. CDR3 DNA sequence: TGCAGTGCTAGTAGACTCGGGGGGGGAGATACGCAGTATTTT.

The chain carries TRBV15 and TRBJ1-5; TRBD1 might be the D (5 bases). Trimming took 1 base from V and 2 from J, leaving 9 bases between them. The CDR3 extends over 15 amino acids. Germline V gene lookup returns CDR1 LNHNV and CDR2 YYDKDF (reference sequence). CDR3 nucleotides: TGTGCCACCAGCAGAGCAGGGTATGGCAATCAGCCCCAGCATTTT. Its translation: CATSRAGYGNQPQHF.

This clone was detected ten times or more. The J gene is TRBJ1-2, the V gene TRBV30; the D is unclear. This CDR3 has 11 amino acids. Per the germline V gene, CDR1 is GTSNPN and CDR2 is SVGIG (reference sequence). V lost 1 base and J 7 bases, leaving 7 bases between the germline ends. CDR3 nucleotide sequence: TGTGCCTGGAGTGGGAGTGGTGGCTACACCTTC. Amino acids: CAWSGSGGYTF.

The chain has TRBV7-8 and TRBJ1-1, with D uncertain. Germline V gene sequence: CDR1 SGHVS, CDR2 FQNEAQ. Deletions cut 1 base from V and 6 bases from J, with 15 bases between. The CDR3 sequence is 15 residues long. The chain's CDR3 is CASSLVVGRIAEAFF. The CDR3 DNA reads TGTGCCAGCAGCTTAGTGGTCGGGAGGATCGCTGAAGCTTTCTTT.

The V and J genes are TRBV7-9 and TRBJ2-2; TRBD2 aligns across 9 bases. Germline assignment: CDR1 SEHNR and CDR2 FQNEAQ (reference sequence). This CDR3 comprises 17 residues. Trimming at V came to 3 bases and at J to 7 bases, leaving 12 bases not matched to a gene. In DNA form, the CDR3 reads TGTGCCAGCAGCTTGGGACTAGCCATAGACGCTTTCGGGGAGCTGTTTTTT. Its protein product is CASSLGLAIDAFGELFF. The entire variable domain, with the rest obtained from reference TRBV7-9 and TRBJ2-2, is as follows: DTGVSQNPRHKITKRGQNVTFRCDPISEHNRLYWYRQTLGQGPEFLTYFQNEAQLEKSRLLSDRFSAERPKGSFSTLEIQRTEQGDSAMYLCASSLGLAIDAFGELFFGEGSRLTVL.

This sequence joins TRBV30 and TRBJ1-4; 9 nucleotides align to TRBD1. CDR3 length equals 15 residues. Germline CDR1 reads GTSNPN; CDR2 reads SVGIG (reference sequence). V shed 0 bases and J 8 bases; nucleotides not matched to a gene: 7. In nucleotides, the CDR3 is TGTGCCTGGAGTGTCCCGGGACAGGGTAGGGAAAAACTGTTTTTT. Protein sequence: CAWSVPGQGREKLFF.

This clone was observed once. The genes are TRBV2 and TRBJ2-7; D possibly corresponds to TRBD1 (6 bases). The CDR3 totals 13 residues. CDR1 and CDR2 (germline): SNHLY, FYNNEI. V dropped 8 bases and J dropped 0 bases, with 11 bases sitting between them. The CDR3 coding sequence is TGTGCCAGCGGGACAATAAGCTCCTACGAGCAGTACTTC. Amino acids: CASGTISSYEQYF.

Points on this clone: One end of the junction fails to match germline, which may point to a read error. The chain combines TRBV7-9 with TRBJ1-1; D is unresolved. The length of the CDR3 is 14 residues. Germline CDR1 is SEHNR and CDR2 is FQNEAQ (reference sequence). The CDR3 here is CASSVAGVLTEAFF. The CDR3 bases are TGTGCCAGCAGCGTAGCCGGGGTCCTCACTGAAGCTTTCTTT.

The chain employs TRBV30 and TRBJ2-7; 9 bases fit TRBD1. CDR3 size: 15 residues. Per germline, CDR1 GTSNPN and CDR2 SVGIG (reference sequence). V lost 1 base to trimming and J lost 2 bases; unmatched junction nucleotides: 6. The CDR3 reads CAWSAGTGFTYEQYF. The CDR3 nucleotides read TGTGCCTGGAGTGCCGGGACAGGGTTTACCTACGAGCAGTACTTC.

The chain has TRBV2 and TRBJ1-5; the D gene is possibly TRBD1 (6 bases). The germline CDR1 and CDR2 sequences are SNHLY and FYNNEI. The CDR3 runs 15 residues. The ends were cut back, 8 bases at V and 5 bases at J, with 19 bases in the middle. The CDR3 sequence is CASCPLQGWDQPQHF. In DNA, the CDR3 is TGTGCCAGCTGCCCGTTACAGGGATGGGATCAGCCCCAGCATTTT.

V is TRBV11-2 and J is TRBJ2-5; 13 nucleotides agree with TRBD2. The CDR3 totals 18 residues. Germline assignment: CDR1 SGHAT and CDR2 FQNNGV. V shed 0 bases and J 2 bases; nucleotides not matched to a gene: 6. Written as DNA, the CDR3 is TGTGCCAGCAGCTTAGATAGGACTAGCGGGAGAGATCAAGAGACCCAGTACTTC. Residues: CASSLDRTSGRDQETQYF. The full variable domain, completed using reference TRBV11-2 and TRBJ2-5, is EAGVAQSPRYKIIEKRQSVAFWCNPISGHATLYWYQQILGQGPKLLIQFQNNGVVDDSQLPKDRFSAERLKGVDSTLKIQPAKLEDSAVYLCASSLDRTSGRDQETQYFGPGTRLLVL.

The rearrangement uses TRBV29-1 and TRBJ2-1; 7 bases agree with TRBD1. CDR1 and CDR2 (germline): SQVTM, ANQGSEA. This CDR3 region has 14 residues. Trimming took 5 bases from V and 3 from J; bases not matched to a gene: 7. The CDR3 region has the DNA TGCAGCGTTACGGTGGGACAGAACTACAATGAGCAGTTCTTC. Translating it yields CSVTVGQNYNEQFF.

V is TRBV3-1 (or the pseudogene TRBV3-2) and J is TRBJ1-4, with TRBD1 identical over 7 bases. This CDR3 contains 17 residues. The V and J ends lost 0 bases and 2 bases, in that order; junction bases with no gene match: 6. Germline loops: CDR1 LGHDT, CDR2 YNNKEL (reference sequence). CDR3 DNA: TGTGCCAGCAGCCAAGATTCGGGAGGGGGCACTAATGAAAAACTGTTTTTT. Its protein is CASSQDSGGGTNEKLFF.

This rearrangement joins TRBV5-1 to TRBJ2-2, with TRBD2 identical over 12 bases. The junction had 8 bases not matched to a gene; V was cut back by 4 bases and J by 7 bases. Per germline, CDR1 SGHRS and CDR2 YFSETQ. The CDR3 is 16 amino acids. The CDR3 reads CASSLTSGRSVGELFF. The CDR3 coding sequence is TGCGCCAGCAGCCTGACTAGCGGGAGAAGCGTCGGGGAGCTGTTTTTT.

The gene calls are TRBV27 and TRBJ2-1, with 13 bases identical to TRBD2. Losses at the gene ends were 6 bases for V and 5 bases for J; bases not matched to a gene: 4. The V gene's germline CDR1 is MNHEY and CDR2 SMNVEV (reference sequence). The CDR3 loop spans 15 amino acids. The CDR3 region has the DNA TGTGCCAGCAGCACGGGACTAGCGGGGAACAATGAGCAGTTCTTC. Protein: CASSTGLAGNNEQFF.

The chain uses TRBV5-1 and TRBJ1-1; TRBD1 matches 7 bases. V was clipped by 7 bases and J by 7 bases; unmatched bases: 10. The CDR3 is 13 amino acids. Germline V gives CDR1 SGHRS, CDR2 YFSETQ. In nucleotides, the CDR3 is TGCGCCAGCGGAGGGACAGAGGCTAATGAAGCTTTCTTT. It translates to CASGGTEANEAFF.

This rearrangement joins TRBV25-1 to TRBJ2-7; the D gene is possibly TRBD1 (6 bases). CDR3 size: 14 residues. Trimming removed 3 bases at V and 4 bases at J, with 13 bases between. Germline values: CDR1 MGHDK, CDR2 SYGVNS. Here the CDR3 reads CASSERQELYEQYF. For the CDR3, the DNA is TGTGCCAGCAGTGAGAGACAGGAACTTTACGAGCAGTACTTC.

The chain has TRBV10-3 and TRBJ1-1; tentatively, D is TRBD1 (5 bases). V lost 9 bases and J lost 1, with 9 bases in between. The CDR3 is made up of 12 amino acids. Germline loops: CDR1 ENHRY, CDR2 SYGVKD. The CDR3 coding sequence is TGTGCCATGAGACAGCAGAACACTGAAGCTTTCTTT. The encoded protein is CAMRQQNTEAFF.

The V call is TRBV7-9, the J call TRBJ1-3; D is unclear. This CDR3 spans 15 amino acids. CDR1 SEHNR and CDR2 FQNEAQ come from the germline V gene (reference sequence). V was shortened by 1 base and J by 0 bases, with 7 bases between the two germline ends. The CDR3 reads CASSLEPLSGNTIYF. The CDR3, as DNA: TGTGCCAGCAGCTTAGAGCCGCTCTCTGGAAACACCATATATTTT.

This clone was detected once. The chain is built from TRBV5-1 and TRBJ1-5; D gene uncertain. V gave up 2 bases and J gave up 6 bases, with 15 bases separating them. CDR3 length equals 15 residues. The germline V gene encodes CDR1 SGHRS and CDR2 YFSETQ. CDR3 nucleotide sequence: TGCGCCAGCAGCTTTTCCGGGGATGTGGGTCAGCCCCAGCATTTT. Translation gives CASSFSGDVGQPQHF.

This clone has only one observation. The chain combines TRBV6-8 with TRBJ2-2; TRBD1 agrees at 9 bases. CDR1 and CDR2 from the germline V gene are MNHGY and SAAAGT. The trim removed 0 bases at V and 6 bases at J, leaving 20 bases unmatched. This CDR3 has 21 amino acids. CDR3 region: CASSYSGTGPITRSRPGELFF. The DNA of the CDR3 is TGTGCCAGCAGTTACTCCGGGACAGGGCCAATTACCCGTTCTAGGCCCGGGGAGCTGTTTTTT.

This sequence joins TRBV7-6 and TRBJ2-1; 9 bases are a match to TRBD2. CDR1 is SGHVS and CDR2 is FNYEAQ in the germline V gene. Losses at the gene ends were 3 bases for V and 8 bases for J; bases not matched to a gene: 11. CDR3 length equals 16 residues. The CDR3 loop is CASSFFTSGPLDEQFF. The CDR3 nucleotides are TGTGCCAGCAGCTTTTTTACTAGCGGGCCTTTGGATGAGCAGTTCTTC.

The V call is TRBV19, the J call TRBJ1-4; TRBD1 matches at 7 bases. The trim removed 5 bases at V and 8 bases at J, leaving 11 bases unmatched. CDR1 is LNHDA and CDR2 is SQIVND in the germline V gene (reference sequence). CDR3 length: 15 amino acids. CDR3 sequence (DNA): TGTGCCAGTAGTGGAAACAGGGGCCCAATAGAAAAACTGTTTTTT. This sequence encodes CASSGNRGPIEKLFF. Supplemented by reference TRBV19 and TRBJ1-4, the full variable domain reads DGGITQSPKYLFRKEGQNVTLSCEQNLNHDAMYWYRQDPGQGLRLIYYSQIVNDFQKGDIAEGYSVSREKKESFPLTVTSAQKNPTAFYLCASSGNRGPIEKLFFGSGTQLSVL.